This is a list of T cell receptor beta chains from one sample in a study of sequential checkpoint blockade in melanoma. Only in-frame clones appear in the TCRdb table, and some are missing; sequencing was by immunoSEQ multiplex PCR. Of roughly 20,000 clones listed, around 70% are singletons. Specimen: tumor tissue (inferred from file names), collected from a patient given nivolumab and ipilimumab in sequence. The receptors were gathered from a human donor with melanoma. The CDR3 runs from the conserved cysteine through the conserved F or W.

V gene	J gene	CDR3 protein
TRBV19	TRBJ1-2	CASSISFEGDYGYTF
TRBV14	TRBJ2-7	CASSQDPSQGGFYEQYF
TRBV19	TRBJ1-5	CASLSFGAGNQPQHF
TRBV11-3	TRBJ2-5	CASSLVRSGKYQETQYF
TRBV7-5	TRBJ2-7	CASSLGGGGAYEQYF
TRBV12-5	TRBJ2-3	CASKLETDTQYF
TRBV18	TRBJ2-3	CASSPGADTQYF
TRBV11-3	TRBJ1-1	CASSLFGTGRTEAFF
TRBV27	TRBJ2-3	CASSLREPTTDTQYF
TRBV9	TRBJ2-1	CASSIASGGLYEQFF
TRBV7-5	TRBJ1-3	CASSLTGVGNTIYF
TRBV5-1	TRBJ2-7	CASSWGPRQGHEQYF
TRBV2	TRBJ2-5	CACQPGNRDSQETQYF
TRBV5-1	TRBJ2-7	CASSKGEDRVEQYF
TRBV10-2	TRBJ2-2	CASTRGTGELFF
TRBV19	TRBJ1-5	CASSKDRVTYSNQPQHF
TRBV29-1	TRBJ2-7	CSVEGQKSGGTYEQYF
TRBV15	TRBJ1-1	CATSTRVTGTEAFF
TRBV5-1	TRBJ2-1	CASSSAGQVTNEQFF
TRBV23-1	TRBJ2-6	CASSQSVGQVRSGANVLTF
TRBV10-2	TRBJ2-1	CASRTGTSGSSEQFF
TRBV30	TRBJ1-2	CARAGGGANYGYTF
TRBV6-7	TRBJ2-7	CASTPYRGGAYEQYF
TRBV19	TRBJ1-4	CASSISLANEKLFF
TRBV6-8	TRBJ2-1	CASSTRDRAYNEQFF
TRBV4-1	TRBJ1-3	CASSQEGPGNTIYF
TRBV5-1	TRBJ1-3	CASSLGNSGNTIYF
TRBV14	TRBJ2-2	CASSQVNTGELFF
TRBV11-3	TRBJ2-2	CASSLEQDTGELFF
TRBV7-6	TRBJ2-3	CASSSPSGTGPGTQYF
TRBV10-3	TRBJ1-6	CAISESGQGRSPLHF
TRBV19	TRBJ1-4	CASNPGQGSGVKRKLFF
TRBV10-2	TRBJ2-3	CASRAETDTQYF
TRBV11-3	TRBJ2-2	CASSPRGGRRGGVDTGELFF
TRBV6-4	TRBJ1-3	CASSERPGNTIYF
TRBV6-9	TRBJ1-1	CASKATPQGLSSRGENTEAFF
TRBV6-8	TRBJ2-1	CASSPRLAGGVYNEQFF
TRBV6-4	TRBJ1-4	CASSEGRGNEKLFF
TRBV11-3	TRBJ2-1	CASSSGLAGGTEQFF
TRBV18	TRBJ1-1	CASSPDRALSTEAFF
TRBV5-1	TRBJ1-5	CASSLIGGAGQPQHF
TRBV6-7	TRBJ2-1	CASSYRDEQFF
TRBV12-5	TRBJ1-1	CASTLSGGKAFF
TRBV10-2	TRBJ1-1	CASSESAGSEAFF
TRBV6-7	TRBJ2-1	CASSPGRSSSYNEQFF
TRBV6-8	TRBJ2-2	CASSLRAHSNTGELFF
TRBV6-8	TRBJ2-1	CATETGTSGKGEQFF
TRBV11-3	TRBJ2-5	CASSPRTSRETQYF
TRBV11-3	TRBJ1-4	CASSARGARGEKLFF